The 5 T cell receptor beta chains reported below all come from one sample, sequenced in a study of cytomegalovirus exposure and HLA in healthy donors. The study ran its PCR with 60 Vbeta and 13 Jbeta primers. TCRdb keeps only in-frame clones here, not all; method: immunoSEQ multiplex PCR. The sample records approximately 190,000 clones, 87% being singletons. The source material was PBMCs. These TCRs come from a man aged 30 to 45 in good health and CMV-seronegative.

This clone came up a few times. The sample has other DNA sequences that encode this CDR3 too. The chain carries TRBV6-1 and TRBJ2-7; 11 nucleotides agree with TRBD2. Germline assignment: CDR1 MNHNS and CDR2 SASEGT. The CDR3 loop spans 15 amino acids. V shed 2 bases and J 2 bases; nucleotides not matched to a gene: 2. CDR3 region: CASSELAGGTYEQYF. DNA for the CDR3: TGTGCCAGCAGTGAACTAGCGGGGGGTACCTACGAGCAGTACTTC.

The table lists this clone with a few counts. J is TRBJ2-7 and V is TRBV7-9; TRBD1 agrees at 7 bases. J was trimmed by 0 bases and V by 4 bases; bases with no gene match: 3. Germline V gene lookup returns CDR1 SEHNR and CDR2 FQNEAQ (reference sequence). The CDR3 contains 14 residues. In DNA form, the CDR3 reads TGTGCCAGCAGCTCGGACAGGAGCTCCTACGAGCAGTACTTC. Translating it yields CASSSDRSSYEQYF.

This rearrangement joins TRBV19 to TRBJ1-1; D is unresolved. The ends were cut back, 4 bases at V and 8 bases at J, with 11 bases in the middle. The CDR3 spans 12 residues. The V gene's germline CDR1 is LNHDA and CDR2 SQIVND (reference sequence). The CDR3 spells CASSKLRSEAFF. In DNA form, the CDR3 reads TGTGCCAGTAGTAAGCTGCGGTCAGAAGCTTTCTTT.

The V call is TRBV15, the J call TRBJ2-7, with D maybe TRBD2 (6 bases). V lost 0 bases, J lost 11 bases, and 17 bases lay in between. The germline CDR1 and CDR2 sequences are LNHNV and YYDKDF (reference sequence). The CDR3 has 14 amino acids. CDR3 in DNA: TGTGCCACCAGCAGAGATCTCGGTAGCGGAAGGGAGTACTTC. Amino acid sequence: CATSRDLGSGREYF.

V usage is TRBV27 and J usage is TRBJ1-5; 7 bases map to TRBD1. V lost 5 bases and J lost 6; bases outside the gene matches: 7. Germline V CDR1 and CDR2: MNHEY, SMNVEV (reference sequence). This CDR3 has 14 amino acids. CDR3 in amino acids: CASSNDREVQPQHF. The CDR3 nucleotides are TGTGCCAGCAGTAACGACAGGGAGGTTCAGCCCCAGCATTTT.